What follows is one T cell receptor (beta chain) and its context. Its binding antigen is unknown. No qualities accompany the bases; no much larger clone lies one base away. This sample is drawn from a study of cytomegalovirus exposure and HLA in healthy donors (dated by TCRdb to 2017 to 2019). Background for the entire study: An earlier analysis of fewer than 750 of the donors reported approximately 260 Gb of sequence data and 117 million unique TCR beta sequences obtained from some 200 million T cells. Around 300 gigabases of sequencing data and approximately 80 million unique TCR sequences were included in an early release covering under 650 HLA-typed donors. Among the roughly 390 genotyped donors, approximately 76% belonged to the genetic ancestry cluster associated with self-reported Caucasian donors. The aim of the study was to test whether cataloging public T cell receptors could identify signatures of past pathogen exposure. The T cell repertoires of several hundred subjects were profiled by immunosequencing and related to cytomegalovirus serostatus. In addition to the first cohort of 666 subjects, a separate validation cohort of about 120 different subjects was used. The study combined high-throughput TCR immunosequencing, statistical association of individual TCRs with disease status, and machine learning to predict cytomegalovirus infection status. A later analysis re-examined previously published TCR beta repertoires from more than 600 donors and added high-resolution HLA genotyping to investigate patterns of TCR occurrence. Rather than using new phenotypic data, the later analysis identified candidate immune exposures from TCR beta sequences and from how often those sequences occurred across donors. An earlier analysis of several hundred of the donors applied high-throughput TCR beta sequencing to assess whether each TCR beta V gene segment acted as functional or pseudogenic. Donor age, sex, ethnicity and CMV serostatus were collected together with the repertoire data. A later genetic analysis used genome-wide SNP genotypes for 398 of the 666 donors, treating that subset as a discovery cohort. Every repertoire in the discovery cohort had been generated on one and the same sequencing platform. HLA typing covered class I and class II loci at four-digit resolution. Typing coverage varied by locus: 629-630 donors for A, B, C, DRB1 and DQB1; roughly 500 for DQA1; about 600 for DPA1; roughly 470 for DPB1. Roughly five DR-DQ haplotypes were treated as single units for association and clustering because of strong linkage in the cohort. On average, 235,054 unique TCR beta nucleotide sequences were sequenced per donor among 398 genotyped donors of the cohort, with about 17% of those sequences being non-productive.

The cohort consisted of approximately 670 healthy bone marrow donors. Cohort members were all nominally healthy when sampled, although unrecorded immune exposures were likely present. The donor was CMV seronegative and belonged to the group of around 400 seronegative cohort members. A peripheral blood sample was collected from each donor, and TCR beta sequencing was performed on peripheral blood mononuclear cells. The Qiagen DNeasy Blood Extraction Kit was used to extract genomic DNA from the blood cell samples. The library was made by the immunoSEQ multiplex PCR assay. A mixture of 60 forward primers for TCR Vbeta segments and 13 reverse primers for TCR Jbeta segments was used in the multiplex PCR. The CDR3 region of rearranged TCR beta genes was amplified from genomic DNA by a multiplex PCR assay. The amplified TCR beta libraries were sequenced on the Illumina HiSeq System as 87-base-pair reads. Processing in the source paper ran as follows. In a later analysis, some 80 million unique TCR beta chains were counted across the 666 repertoires, and roughly 10 million of these chains were shared by at least two donors. A nearest-neighbor algorithm error-corrected the raw reads and collapsed the reads into unique sequences, merging closely related sequences to remove PCR and sequencing errors. Alignment of CDR3 sequences to IMGT reference sequences was used to assign V, D and J gene segments. Each retained sequence needed at least a six-nucleotide match to both a V gene segment and a J gene segment. Rearrangements were called productive when the CDR3 lacked stop codons and stayed in frame with V and J; all others were non-productive. CDR3 was defined by IMGT convention, running from the second conserved V-encoded cysteine to the conserved J-encoded phenylalanine. Sequences without an unambiguous match to a single V gene segment were excluded from the earlier analysis of about 600 of the donors. An earlier analysis of 587 of the donors called V segments functional above 56.7% productive rearrangements and segregating when the between-donor standard deviation exceeded 5%. A statistical classification framework was built to diagnose cytomegalovirus status from the catalog of TCR beta chain sequences. A later analysis assigned V and J genes by comparing TCR nucleotide sequences with IMGT/GENE-DB human TR gene sequences. The TCRdist pipeline was used in a later analysis to assign CDR3 sequences and most-parsimonious VDJ recombination scenarios. In a later analysis, every TCR beta chain was defined by the combination of its CDR3 amino acid sequence and its V-gene family, and reads without a unique V-gene family were dropped. As a way to deal with suspected cross-contamination and a sequencing artifact, a later analysis dropped approximately 590 nucleotide sequences that were highly shared and had low generation probability. For each public chain, a later analysis derived a clonal expansion index from normalized ranks of inferred template counts within each repertoire. In a later analysis, generation probabilities were computed using a VDJ recombination model fitted to out-of-frame rearrangements, and the results were checked against IGoR. Hypergeometric tests were used in a later analysis to score TCR-TCR, TCR-HLA and TCR-CMV co-occurrence, with a repertoire-size bias correction applied to the TCR pairs. In a later analysis, false discovery rates were estimated by permuting HLA or CMV assignments 20 times. A later analysis grouped co-occurring TCRs with DBSCAN, adding TCRdist sequence similarity when clustering within HLA-allele-positive subsets. Repertoires with fewer than 30,000 or more than 120,000 public chains were left out of co-occurrence clustering, as were about five repertoires with anomalous nucleotide sharing. As stored in TCRdb, this immuneACCESS dataset retains in-frame rearrangements with V and J assigned. A fraction of the clones does not appear; measured against another copy, unresolved V genes explain less than half of the discrepancy, and the remainder lacks a known reason. V and J calls and clone size are given by that table; D and trimming were obtained from the DNA. In this sample the table shows 100,000 or so clones, around 72% of which occur a single time. The top ten hold approximately 2.2% of the sample.

Study-wide findings and limitations: Most TCR sequences were observed very rarely across donors, whereas some public TCRs were present in many individuals. Roughly uniform sequencing depth across donors was assumed in presence/absence analyses, although this assumption may not hold. In vitro tests confirmed that a few of the cytomegalovirus-associated TCR beta chains recognize cytomegalovirus antigens. In this cohort, only TCR beta chains were sequenced, and detectable features were limited by the absence of alpha or paired-chain data. HLA typing was unavailable for some donors at each locus, so association tests used only the typed subset. A cluster of highly shared sequence variants was judged likely to be a technical artifact of the sequencing pipeline. In an earlier analysis of 587 of the donors, most TCR beta V segments were observed in productive rearrangements about 87% or about 30% of the time, broadly matching IMGT annotations. Linkage disequilibrium might explain the correlated functional status among segregating V segments, but an unknown experimental factor could not be ruled out. The 87-base-pair reads could not distinguish some IMGT-functional V segments, including TRBV6-2 and TRBV6-3, so those segments were excluded. In both the original and validation cohorts, the classifier was reported to diagnose cytomegalovirus status with high specificity and sensitivity. A later genetic analysis reported fewer N-insertions in productive TCRs among donors in an Asian-associated ancestry cluster than the roughly 670-donor mean. Because counts were too low, seventeen rarely observed V segments, including chromosome 9 orphons, were excluded from the earlier analysis of roughly 580 of the donors. In a later genetic analysis, a missense DCLRE1C variant was associated with V-gene and J-gene trimming of TCR beta chains, and the association was replicated in an independent cohort. According to the authors, the approach could potentially be generalized to other disease states and immunological phenotypes. The study gave a list of about 170 TCR beta chains associated with cytomegalovirus. Assigning TCR associations to individual alleles was difficult when HLA alleles, especially DR and DQ, strongly co-occurred. In a later analysis, several top co-occurrence clusters were reported to appear linked to parvovirus B19, influenza, CMV and Epstein-Barr virus. A later analysis found that most CMV-associated TCR beta chains appeared HLA-restricted, with HLA associations seemingly driven largely by CMV exposure. In a later analysis, TCR association rates were found to vary across HLA loci, with the most associated TCRs seen for DRB1 alleles and the fewest for HLA-C alleles. At a false discovery rate of 0.05, a later analysis linked 16,951 TCR beta sequences to specific HLA alleles. In a later analysis, HLA-associated TCR beta chains were found to be more clonally expanded and to have lower generation probabilities than equally common non-associated chains. A further reported finding was that TCR beta sequences accurately predicted the HLA-A and HLA-B alleles for most subjects in the first cohort. The only immune exposure information available for the cohort was CMV serostatus.

Via the germline V gene, CDR1 is WSHSY and CDR2 SAAADI. V is shortened by 6 bases, J by 2 bases, and the region joining them spans 13 bases. The CDR3 goes from the cysteine to the phenylalanine over 14 residues. Only CDR3 DNA is held: 42 bases, read in frame from base 1. The clonotype was recovered from a man aged 25 to 45 in good health and CMV-seronegative. Sequencing was carried out using PBMCs. Recombination connected TRBV10-2 to TRBJ1-1; the D region possibly corresponds to TRBD1 (5 bases align). The nucleotide sequence reads TGCGCCAGCAGGGACCTGCGGGGCAACACTGAAGCTTTCTTT. It encodes CASRDLRGNTEAFF.